The entry below gives a single T cell receptor beta chain sequence along with its context. Its target is not known. This entry belongs to a study of shared clonotypes between healthy human individuals. Overall study: In total, the donors were a couple of women and a few men aged 18 to 49. Study outcomes and limitations: Clonotype sharing across a few donors was observed for 4.5% to 6.5% of naive CD4 clonotypes.

Germline V gene sequence: CDR1 ENHRY, CDR2 SYGVKD. The CDR3 has 15 residues. V was cut by 2 bases and J by 4 bases, with 14 bases left in between. Sorted-subset replicate PCR reactions were performed with about 200 ng DNA, corresponding to 25,000 to 35,000 T cell genomes. Per the study methods: Junction-only immunoSEQ data arrived without quality scores, meaning filtering differed. Produced via immunoSEQ multiplex PCR; TCRdb's table is partial and in-frame only. The V and J calls and clone size were taken over from that table, and D and trimming were inferred from the DNA. The table lists roughly 720,000 clones, about 90% of them singletons, with 34% in the top ten.

V is TRBV10-3 and J is TRBJ1-1, with D uncertain. The sequence was obtained from a man aged 18 to 29 in good health. Some clones in this sample may be carry-over from other donors' samples. Sequenced: memory CD8+ T cells from PBMCs. Subset reported: CD45RO+ cells pooled with CCR7-negative TemRA cells. The CDR3: CAISEIVSAGTEAFF. The CDR3 nucleotides are TGTGCCATCAGTGAGATTGTCTCGGCGGGCACTGAAGCTTTCTTT.